This T cell receptor (beta chain) was profiled in a study of graft-versus-host responses after intestinal transplantation. There are 15 residues in the CDR3. V lost 2 bases and J lost 2, with 12 bases in between. Germline V CDR1 and CDR2: SGHNT, YYREEE (reference sequence). Libraries were prepared by immunoSEQ multiplex PCR; TCRdb keeps only in-frame clonotypes and omits some of them. Altogether about 84,000 clones are present, 75% to 95% being singletons, with the ten largest covering approximately 0.3%. On this clone itself: Its antigen is currently unknown.

Sample: unstimulated CD4+ T cells sorted from spleen or lymph node cells, taken before transplant. The V and J genes are TRBV5-4 and TRBJ2-3, with D uncertain. This TCR derives from a human donor who was the organ donor for an intestinal transplant. The CDR3 spells CASSFGGSFTDTQYF. The CDR3 bases are TGTGCCAGCAGCTTTGGTGGCAGTTTCACAGATACGCAGTATTTT.